The entry that follows covers one T cell receptor (beta chain) sequence. Assay used: immunoSEQ multiplex PCR; TCRdb lists only in-frame clones, some missing. The sample has about 45,000 clones; approximately 85% are singletons. The data originate from a study of blood T cell repertoires in COVID-19. Turning to the study itself: Sites in the United States, Italy and Spain provided acute and convalescent COVID-19 samples. Sample material is recorded as cDNA or gDNA derived from T cells, B-cell-depleted T cells, or PBMCs.

The CDR3 sequence is 16 residues long. Trimming took off 2 bases at V and 3 bases at J, with 15 bases between the two ends. Per germline, CDR1 KGHSH and CDR2 LQKENI. This receptor was obtained from a woman older than 75 with acute or convalescent COVID-19. Sequencing was carried out using peripheral blood. V usage is TRBV18 and J usage is TRBJ2-3; tentative D call: TRBD2 (5 bases). The CDR3: CASSPLASLLTDTQYF. DNA of the CDR3: TGTGCCAGCTCACCATTAGCTAGCCTCCTTACAGATACGCAGTATTTT.